Below are 14 T cell receptor beta chains sequenced from a single sample in a study of beta chain features in type 1 diabetes. For these TCRs, the target antigens are not known. Study observations and caveats: Type 1 diabetes patients showed a moderate but significant shortening of TCRB CDR3s in all four CD4+ subsets.

The entirety of the isolated RNA underwent reverse transcription, so expressed TCRB transcripts were sequenced. TCRdb's table, derived via immunoSEQ multiplex PCR, lists solely in-frame clones and lacks some. Of under 350,000 clones listed, 14% were seen once; the top ten hold around 0.016%. The material sequenced was naive CD4+ T cells from blood. The receptor set was obtained from a man between 25 and 39 years old with type 1 diabetes.

This clone showed up just a few times. The DNA for the CDR3 is TGTGCCAGCTTCCGACCCGGGACAGGAGTTAACAATGAGCAGTTCTTC. Translating gives CASFRPGTGVNNEQFF. The rearrangement uses TRBV2 and TRBJ2-1, with TRBD1 identical over 8 bases. In germline, CDR1 is SNHLY, CDR2 FYNNEI. This CDR3 region has 16 residues. The ends lost 8 bases at V and 5 bases at J; junction bases unmatched: 14.

V gene TRBV28 combines with J gene TRBJ2-7; 7 nucleotides agree with TRBD2. V dropped 5 bases and J dropped 0; count of bases not matched to a gene: 7. CDR3 size: 15 residues. Germline CDR1 is MDHEN and CDR2 is SYDVKM. The CDR3 region is CASSPTSVTSYEQYF. CDR3 coding DNA: TGTGCCAGCAGTCCCACTAGCGTCACCTCCTACGAGCAGTACTTC.

The rearrangement joins TRBV7-6 to TRBJ2-5, with TRBD1 matching over 8 bases. The length of the CDR3 is 15 residues. With V trimmed by 1 base and J by 5 bases, 6 bases remained unmatched. CDR1 is SGHVS and CDR2 is FNYEAQ in the germline V gene. Written as DNA, the CDR3 is TGTGCCAGCAGCTTAGACCAGGGGGCGGTGGAGACCCAGTACTTC. It specifies CASSLDQGAVETQYF.

The chain links TRBV6-5 to TRBJ1-1; maybe TRBD1 (6 bases). The V gene lost 7 bases and the J gene lost 4 bases, with 13 bases spanning the gap. The CDR3 has 13 residues. Germline V gives CDR1 MNHEY, CDR2 SVGAGI. In nucleotides, the CDR3 is TGTGCCAGCAAGCAGGGGAAGGTCACTGAAGCTTTCTTT. Encoded protein: CASKQGKVTEAFF.

This clone was observed a few times. The chain recombines TRBV30 with TRBJ2-5, with D hard to call. The germline CDR1 and CDR2 sequences are GTSNPN and SVGIG (reference sequence). Trimming took 2 bases from V and 5 from J, leaving 12 bases between them. This CDR3 region has 13 residues. This CDR3 reads CAWSTRLAETQYF. CDR3 nucleotides: TGTGCCTGGAGTACCAGGTTGGCGGAGACCCAGTACTTC.

The V and J genes are TRBV6-5 and TRBJ1-5; no definite D call. Germline V gene data show CDR1 as MNHEY and CDR2 as SVGAGI. The CDR3 contains 15 residues. The germline V and J ends were trimmed by 0 bases and 5 bases, with 11 bases remaining between them. The CDR3 nucleotides read TGTGCCAGCAGTTACTCGAGTGCCGCGGATCAGCCCCAGCATTTT. This codes for CASSYSSAADQPQHF.

Only a few counts were recorded for this clone. The V call is TRBV7-2, the J call TRBJ2-1, with D hard to call. V shed 5 bases and J shed 8 bases, with 13 bases lying between them. Germline loops: CDR1 SGHTA, CDR2 FQGNSA. CDR3 size: 13 residues. The CDR3 region has the DNA TGTGCCAGCAGCGCAGCCCGCGGCGATGAGCAGTTCTTC. This encodes CASSAARGDEQFF.

This clone was observed a few times. This chain links TRBV5-6 with TRBJ2-5; 10 positions match TRBD1. The length of the CDR3 is 16 residues. After removal of 2 bases from V and 2 bases from J, the junction contained 6 bases not matched to a gene. In germline, CDR1 is SGHDT, CDR2 YYEEEE. The CDR3 coding sequence is TGTGCCAGCAGCTTATTAGGACAGGGGGTGCAAGAGACCCAGTACTTC. This sequence encodes CASSLLGQGVQETQYF. Filled out from reference TRBV5-6 and TRBJ2-5, the complete variable domain reads DAGVTQSPTHLIKTRGQQVTLRCSPKSGHDTVSWYQQALGQGPQFIFQYYEEEERQRGNFPDRFSGHQFPNYSSELNVNALLLGDSALYLCASSLLGQGVQETQYFGPGTRLLVL.

This sequence joins TRBV5-4 and TRBJ2-7; the D gene is possibly TRBD2 (6 bases). Germline CDR1 is SGHNT and CDR2 is YYREEE (reference sequence). The germline V and J ends were trimmed by 2 bases and 5 bases, with 14 bases remaining between them. The CDR3 sequence is 14 residues long. CDR3 DNA: TGTGCCAGCAGCTTCGGGAGTCCCAATGACGAGCAGTACTTC. Amino acid sequence: CASSFGSPNDEQYF. The full variable domain, completed using reference TRBV5-4 and TRBJ2-7, is ETGVTQSPTHLIKTRGQQVTLRCSSQSGHNTVSWYQQALGQGPQFIFQYYREEENGRGNFPPRFSGLQFPNYSSELNVNALELDDSALYLCASSFGSPNDEQYFGPGTRLTVT.

This clone has just a few counts. This rearrangement joins TRBV28 to TRBJ2-7, with 8 nucleotides matching TRBD1. The CDR3 extends over 17 amino acids. With 1 base clipped from V and 3 bases from J, the junction kept 11 bases outside the gene matches. Germline lookup yields CDR1 MDHEN and CDR2 SYDVKM. Written as DNA, the CDR3 is TGTGCCAGCAGTTTATCGGGGCCGGGACAGGCAAACTACGAGCAGTACTTC. Residues: CASSLSGPGQANYEQYF.

This clone was seen a few times. V gene TRBV7-9 combines with J gene TRBJ2-1, with D unclear. V was trimmed by 5 bases and J by 5 bases, leaving 4 bases between them. CDR3 size: 11 residues. From germline, CDR1 is SEHNR and CDR2 FQNEAQ (reference sequence). This CDR3 reads CASSINNEQFF. The CDR3 DNA reads as TGTGCCAGCAGCATCAACAATGAGCAGTTCTTC.

This clone has only a few counts. The CDR3 protein is CASMGRAGGKEQFF. CDR3 in DNA: TGTGCCAGCATGGGCCGAGCGGGAGGAAAGGAGCAGTTCTTC. The rearrangement uses TRBV6-5 and TRBJ2-1; 9 nucleotides align to TRBD2. The CDR3 covers 14 residues. The germline gives CDR1 MNHEY, CDR2 SVGAGI. With 7 bases clipped from V and 10 bases from J, the junction kept 11 bases outside the gene matches.

The chain has TRBV7-9 and TRBJ2-3; D remains unclear. The germline gives CDR1 SEHNR, CDR2 FQNEAQ (reference sequence). Trimming left V 6 bases short and J 5 bases short, with 9 bases between. CDR3 length: 12 residues. The CDR3 sequence is CASRLYEDTQYF. The CDR3 DNA is TGTGCCAGCAGACTTTACGAAGATACGCAGTATTTT.

The chain links TRBV9 to TRBJ1-1, with no clear D. The CDR3 spans 14 residues. Germline CDR1 SGDLS, CDR2 YYNGEE. The germline V and J ends were trimmed by 3 bases and 2 bases, with 11 bases remaining between them. The CDR3 loop reads CASSALTENTEAFF. CDR3 bases: TGTGCCAGCAGCGCATTGACTGAAAACACTGAAGCTTTCTTT.